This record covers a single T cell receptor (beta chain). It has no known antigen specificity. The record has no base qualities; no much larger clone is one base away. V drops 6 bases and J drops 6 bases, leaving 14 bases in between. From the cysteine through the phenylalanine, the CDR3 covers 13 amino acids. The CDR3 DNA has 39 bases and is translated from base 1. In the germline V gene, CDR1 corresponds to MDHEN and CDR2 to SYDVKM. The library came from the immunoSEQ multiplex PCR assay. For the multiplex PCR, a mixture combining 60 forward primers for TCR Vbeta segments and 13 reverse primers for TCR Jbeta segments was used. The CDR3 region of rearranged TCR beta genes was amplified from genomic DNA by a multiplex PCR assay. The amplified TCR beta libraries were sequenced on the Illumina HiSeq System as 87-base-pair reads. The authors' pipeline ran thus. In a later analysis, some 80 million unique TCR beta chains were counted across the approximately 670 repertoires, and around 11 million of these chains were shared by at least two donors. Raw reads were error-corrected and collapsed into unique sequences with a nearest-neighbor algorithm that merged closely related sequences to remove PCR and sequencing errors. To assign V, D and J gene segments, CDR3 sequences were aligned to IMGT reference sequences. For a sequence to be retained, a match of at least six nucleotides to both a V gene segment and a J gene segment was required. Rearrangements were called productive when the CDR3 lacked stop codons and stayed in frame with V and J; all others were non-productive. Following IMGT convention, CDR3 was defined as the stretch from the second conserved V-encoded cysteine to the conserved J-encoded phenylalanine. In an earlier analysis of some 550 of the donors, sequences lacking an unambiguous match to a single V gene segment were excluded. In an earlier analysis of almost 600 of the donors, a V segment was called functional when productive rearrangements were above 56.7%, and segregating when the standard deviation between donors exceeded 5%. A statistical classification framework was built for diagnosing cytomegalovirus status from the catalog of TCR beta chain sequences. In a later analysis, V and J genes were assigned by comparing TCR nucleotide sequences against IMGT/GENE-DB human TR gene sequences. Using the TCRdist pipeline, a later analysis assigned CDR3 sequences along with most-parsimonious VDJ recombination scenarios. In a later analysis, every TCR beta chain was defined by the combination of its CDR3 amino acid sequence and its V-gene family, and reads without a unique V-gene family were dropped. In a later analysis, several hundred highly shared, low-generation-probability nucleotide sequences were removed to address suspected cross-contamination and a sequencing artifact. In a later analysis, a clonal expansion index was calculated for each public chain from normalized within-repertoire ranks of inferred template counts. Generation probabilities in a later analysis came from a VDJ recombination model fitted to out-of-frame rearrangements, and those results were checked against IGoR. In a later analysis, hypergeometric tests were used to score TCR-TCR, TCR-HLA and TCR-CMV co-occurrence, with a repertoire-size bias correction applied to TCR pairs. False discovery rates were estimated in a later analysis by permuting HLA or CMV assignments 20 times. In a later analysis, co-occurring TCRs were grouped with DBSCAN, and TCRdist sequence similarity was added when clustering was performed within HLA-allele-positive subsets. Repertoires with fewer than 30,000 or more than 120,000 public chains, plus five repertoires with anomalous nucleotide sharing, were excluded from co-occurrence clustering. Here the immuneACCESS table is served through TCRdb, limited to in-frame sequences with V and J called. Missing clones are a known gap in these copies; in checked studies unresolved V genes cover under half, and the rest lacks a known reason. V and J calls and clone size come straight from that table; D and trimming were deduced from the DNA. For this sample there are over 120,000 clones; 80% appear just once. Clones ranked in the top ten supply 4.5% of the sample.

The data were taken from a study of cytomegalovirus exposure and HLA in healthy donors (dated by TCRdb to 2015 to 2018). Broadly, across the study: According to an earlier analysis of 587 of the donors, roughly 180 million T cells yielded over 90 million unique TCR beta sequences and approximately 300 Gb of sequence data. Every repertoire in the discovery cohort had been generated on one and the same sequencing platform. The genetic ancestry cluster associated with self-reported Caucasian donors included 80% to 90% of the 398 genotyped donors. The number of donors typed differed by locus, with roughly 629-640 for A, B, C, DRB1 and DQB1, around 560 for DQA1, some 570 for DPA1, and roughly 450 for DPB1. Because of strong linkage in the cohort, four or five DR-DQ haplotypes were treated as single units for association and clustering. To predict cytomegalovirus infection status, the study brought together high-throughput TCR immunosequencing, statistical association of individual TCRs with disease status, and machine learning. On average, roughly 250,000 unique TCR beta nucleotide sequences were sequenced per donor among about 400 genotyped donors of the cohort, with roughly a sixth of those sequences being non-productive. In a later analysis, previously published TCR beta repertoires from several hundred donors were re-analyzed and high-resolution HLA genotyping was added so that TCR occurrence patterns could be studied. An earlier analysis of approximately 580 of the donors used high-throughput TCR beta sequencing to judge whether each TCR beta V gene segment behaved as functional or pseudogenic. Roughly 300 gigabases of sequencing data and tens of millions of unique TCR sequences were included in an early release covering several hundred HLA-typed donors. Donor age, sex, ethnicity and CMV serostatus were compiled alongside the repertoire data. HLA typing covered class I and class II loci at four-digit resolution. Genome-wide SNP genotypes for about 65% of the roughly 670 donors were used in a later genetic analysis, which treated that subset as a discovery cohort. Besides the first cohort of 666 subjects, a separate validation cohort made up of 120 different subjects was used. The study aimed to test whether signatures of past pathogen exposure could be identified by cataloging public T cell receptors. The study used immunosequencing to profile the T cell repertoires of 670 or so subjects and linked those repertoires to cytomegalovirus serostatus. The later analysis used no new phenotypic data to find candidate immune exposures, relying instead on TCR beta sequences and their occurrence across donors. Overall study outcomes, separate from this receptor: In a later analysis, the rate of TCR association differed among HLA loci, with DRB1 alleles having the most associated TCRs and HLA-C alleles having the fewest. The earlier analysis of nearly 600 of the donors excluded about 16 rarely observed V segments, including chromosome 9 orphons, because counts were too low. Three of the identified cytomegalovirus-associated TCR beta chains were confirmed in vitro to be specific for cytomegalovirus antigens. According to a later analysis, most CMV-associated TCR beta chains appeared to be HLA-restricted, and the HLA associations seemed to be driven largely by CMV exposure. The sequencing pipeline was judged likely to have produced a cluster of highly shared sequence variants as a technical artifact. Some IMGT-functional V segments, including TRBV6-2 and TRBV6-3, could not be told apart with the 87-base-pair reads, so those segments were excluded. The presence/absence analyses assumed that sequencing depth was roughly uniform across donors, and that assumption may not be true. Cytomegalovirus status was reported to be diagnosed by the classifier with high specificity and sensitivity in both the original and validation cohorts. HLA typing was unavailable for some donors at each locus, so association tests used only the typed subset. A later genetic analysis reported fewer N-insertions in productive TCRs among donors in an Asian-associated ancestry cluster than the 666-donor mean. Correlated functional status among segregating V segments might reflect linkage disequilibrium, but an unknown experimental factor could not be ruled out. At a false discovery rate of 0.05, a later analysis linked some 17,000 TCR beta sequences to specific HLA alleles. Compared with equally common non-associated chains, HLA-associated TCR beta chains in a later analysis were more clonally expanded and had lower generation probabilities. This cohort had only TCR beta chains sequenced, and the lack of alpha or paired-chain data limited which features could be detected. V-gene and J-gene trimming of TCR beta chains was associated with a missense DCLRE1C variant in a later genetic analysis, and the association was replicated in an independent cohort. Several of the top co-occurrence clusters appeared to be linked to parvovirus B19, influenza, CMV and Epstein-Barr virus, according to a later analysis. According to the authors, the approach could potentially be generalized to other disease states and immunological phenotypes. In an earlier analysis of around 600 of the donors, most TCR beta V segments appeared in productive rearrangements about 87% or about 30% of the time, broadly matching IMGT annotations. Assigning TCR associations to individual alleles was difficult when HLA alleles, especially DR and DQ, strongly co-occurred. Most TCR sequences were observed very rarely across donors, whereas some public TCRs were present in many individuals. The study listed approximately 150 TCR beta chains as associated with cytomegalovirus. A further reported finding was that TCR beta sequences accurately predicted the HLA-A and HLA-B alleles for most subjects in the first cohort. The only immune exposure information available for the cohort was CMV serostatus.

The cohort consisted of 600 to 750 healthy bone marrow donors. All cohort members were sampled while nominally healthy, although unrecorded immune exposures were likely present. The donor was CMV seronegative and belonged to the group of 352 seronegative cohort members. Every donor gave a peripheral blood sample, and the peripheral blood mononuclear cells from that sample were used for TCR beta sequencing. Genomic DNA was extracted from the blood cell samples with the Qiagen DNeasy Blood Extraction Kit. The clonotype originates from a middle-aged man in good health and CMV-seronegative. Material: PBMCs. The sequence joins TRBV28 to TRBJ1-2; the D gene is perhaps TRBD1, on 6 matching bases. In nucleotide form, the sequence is TGTGCCAGCAGCTCCTTGAACAGGGATGGCTACACCTTC. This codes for CASSSLNRDGYTF.